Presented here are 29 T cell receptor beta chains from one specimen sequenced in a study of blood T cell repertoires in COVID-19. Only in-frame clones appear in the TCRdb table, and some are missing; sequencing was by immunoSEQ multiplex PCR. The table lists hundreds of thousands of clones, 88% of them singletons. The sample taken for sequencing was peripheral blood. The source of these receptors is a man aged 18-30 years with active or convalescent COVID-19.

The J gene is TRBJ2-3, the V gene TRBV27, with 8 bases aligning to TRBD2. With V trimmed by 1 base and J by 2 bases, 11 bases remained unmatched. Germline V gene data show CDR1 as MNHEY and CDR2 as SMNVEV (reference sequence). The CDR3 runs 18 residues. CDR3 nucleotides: TGTGCCAGCAGTTTATTCGGGCGGGGGGCCTCAAACACAGATACGCAGTATTTT. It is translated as CASSLFGRGASNTDTQYF.

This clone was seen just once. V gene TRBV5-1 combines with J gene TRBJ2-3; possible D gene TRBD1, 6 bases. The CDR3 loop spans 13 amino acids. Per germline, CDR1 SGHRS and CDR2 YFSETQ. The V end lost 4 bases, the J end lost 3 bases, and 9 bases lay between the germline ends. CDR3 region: CASSPQGTDTQYF. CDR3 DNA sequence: TGCGCCAGCAGCCCGCAGGGGACAGATACGCAGTATTTT.

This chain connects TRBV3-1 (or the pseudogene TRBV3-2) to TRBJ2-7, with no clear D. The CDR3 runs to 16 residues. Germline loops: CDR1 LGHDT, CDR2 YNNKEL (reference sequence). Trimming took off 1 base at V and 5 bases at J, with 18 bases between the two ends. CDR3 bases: TGTGCCAGCAGCCAAGTTATGTTGGAACAGATCCACGAGCAGTACTTC. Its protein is CASSQVMLEQIHEQYF.

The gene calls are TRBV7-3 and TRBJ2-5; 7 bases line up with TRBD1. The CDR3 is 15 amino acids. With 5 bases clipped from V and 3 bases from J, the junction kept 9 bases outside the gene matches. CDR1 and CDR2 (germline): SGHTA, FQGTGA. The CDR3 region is CASSENVGTEETQYF. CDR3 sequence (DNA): TGTGCCAGCAGCGAAAATGTGGGGACAGAAGAGACCCAGTACTTC.

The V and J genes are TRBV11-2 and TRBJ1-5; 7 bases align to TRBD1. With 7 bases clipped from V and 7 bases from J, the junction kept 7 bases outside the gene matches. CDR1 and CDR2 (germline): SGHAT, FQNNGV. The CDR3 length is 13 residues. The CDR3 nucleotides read TGTGCCAGCACCACGGGACAGAACCAGCCCCAGCATTTT. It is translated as CASTTGQNQPQHF.

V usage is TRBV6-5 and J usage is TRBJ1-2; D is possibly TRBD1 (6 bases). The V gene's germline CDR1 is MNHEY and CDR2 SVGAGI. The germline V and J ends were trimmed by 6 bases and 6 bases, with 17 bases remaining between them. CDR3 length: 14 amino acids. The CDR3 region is CASRLDRTFDGYTF. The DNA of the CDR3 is TGTGCCAGCAGGTTGGACAGAACTTTCGATGGCTACACCTTC.

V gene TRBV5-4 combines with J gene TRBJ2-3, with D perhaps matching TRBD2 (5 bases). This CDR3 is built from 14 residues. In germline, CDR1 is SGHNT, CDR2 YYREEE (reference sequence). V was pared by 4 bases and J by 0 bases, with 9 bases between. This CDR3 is CASSDGKSTDTQYF. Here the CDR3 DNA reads TGTGCCAGCAGCGACGGGAAGAGCACAGATACGCAGTATTTT.

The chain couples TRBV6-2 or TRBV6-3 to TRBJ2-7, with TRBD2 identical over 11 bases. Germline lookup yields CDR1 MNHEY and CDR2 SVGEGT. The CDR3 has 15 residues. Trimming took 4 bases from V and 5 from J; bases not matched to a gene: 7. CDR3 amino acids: CASSSVAGGRDEQYF. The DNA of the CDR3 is TGTGCCAGCAGTTCGGTAGCGGGGGGGCGTGACGAGCAGTACTTC.

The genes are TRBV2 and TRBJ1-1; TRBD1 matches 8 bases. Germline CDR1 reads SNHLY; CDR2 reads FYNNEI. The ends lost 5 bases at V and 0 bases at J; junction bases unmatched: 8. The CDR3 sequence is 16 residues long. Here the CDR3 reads CASSPGQGFMNTEAFF. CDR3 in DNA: TGTGCCAGCAGTCCAGGACAGGGCTTTATGAACACTGAAGCTTTCTTT.

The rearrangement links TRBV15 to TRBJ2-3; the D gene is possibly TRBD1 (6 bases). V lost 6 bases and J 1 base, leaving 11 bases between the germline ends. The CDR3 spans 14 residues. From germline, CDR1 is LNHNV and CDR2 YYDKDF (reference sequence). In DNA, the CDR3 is TGTGCCACCAGTCTGGGACACCGCACAGATACGCAGTATTTT. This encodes CATSLGHRTDTQYF.

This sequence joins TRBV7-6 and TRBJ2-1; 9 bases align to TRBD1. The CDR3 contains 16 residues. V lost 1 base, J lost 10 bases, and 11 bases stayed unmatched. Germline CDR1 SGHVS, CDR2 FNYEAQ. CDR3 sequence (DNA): TGTGCCAGCAGCTTAGTGGCCAGGACAGGGGATCGGGAGCAGTTCTTC. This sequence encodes CASSLVARTGDREQFF.

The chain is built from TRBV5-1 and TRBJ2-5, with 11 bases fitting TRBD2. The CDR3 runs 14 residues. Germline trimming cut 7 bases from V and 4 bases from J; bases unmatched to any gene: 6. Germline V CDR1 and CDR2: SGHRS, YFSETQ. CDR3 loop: CASQAGLAVETQYF. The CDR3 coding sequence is TGCGCCAGCCAAGCGGGACTAGCGGTAGAGACCCAGTACTTC.

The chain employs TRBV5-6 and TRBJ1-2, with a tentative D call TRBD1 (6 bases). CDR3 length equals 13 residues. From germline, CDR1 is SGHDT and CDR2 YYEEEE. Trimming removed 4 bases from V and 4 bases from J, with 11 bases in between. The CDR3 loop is CASSQQGRYGYTF. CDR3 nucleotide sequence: TGTGCCAGCAGCCAACAGGGACGCTATGGCTACACCTTC.

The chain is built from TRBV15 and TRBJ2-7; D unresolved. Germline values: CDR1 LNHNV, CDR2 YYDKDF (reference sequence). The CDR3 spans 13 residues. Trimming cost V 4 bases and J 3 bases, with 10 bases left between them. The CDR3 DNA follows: TGTGCCACCAGCAATGGGCCTTTCTACGAGCAGTACTTC. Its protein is CATSNGPFYEQYF.

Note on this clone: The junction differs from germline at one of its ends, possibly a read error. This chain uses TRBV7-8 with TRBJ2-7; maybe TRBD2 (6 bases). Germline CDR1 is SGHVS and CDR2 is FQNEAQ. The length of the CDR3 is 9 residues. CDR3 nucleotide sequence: TGTGCCAGCAGCCCGCAGGAGGGATTC. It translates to CASSPQEGF.

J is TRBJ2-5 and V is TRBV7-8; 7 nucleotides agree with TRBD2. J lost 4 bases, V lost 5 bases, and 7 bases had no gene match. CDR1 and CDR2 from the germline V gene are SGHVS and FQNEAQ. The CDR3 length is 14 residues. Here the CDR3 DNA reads TGTGCCAGCAGCATAGGACTAGAAGGAGAGACCCAGTACTTC. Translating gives CASSIGLEGETQYF.

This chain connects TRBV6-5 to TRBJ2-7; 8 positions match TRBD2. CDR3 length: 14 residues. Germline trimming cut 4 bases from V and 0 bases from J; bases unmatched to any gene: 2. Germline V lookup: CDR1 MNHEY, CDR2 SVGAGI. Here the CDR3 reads CASSSGGGSYEQYF. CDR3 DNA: TGTGCCAGCAGTTCGGGGGGGGGCTCCTACGAGCAGTACTTC.

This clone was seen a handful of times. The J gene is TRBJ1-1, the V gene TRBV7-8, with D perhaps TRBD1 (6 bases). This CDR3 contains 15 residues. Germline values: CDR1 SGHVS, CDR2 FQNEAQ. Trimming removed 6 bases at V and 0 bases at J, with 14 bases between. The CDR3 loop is CASSSRGGLNTEAFF. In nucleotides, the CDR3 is TGTGCCAGCAGTTCTCGAGGGGGTTTGAACACTGAAGCTTTCTTT.

DNA of the CDR3: TGTGCCAGCAGCCCGACAGGGTTAATTTACGAGCAGTACTTC. It codes for CASSPTGLIYEQYF. V is TRBV9 and J is TRBJ2-7, with 7 bases identical to TRBD1. The CDR3 contains 14 residues. Germline CDR1 is SGDLS and CDR2 is YYNGEE. V shed 4 bases and J 4 bases; nucleotides not matched to a gene: 8.

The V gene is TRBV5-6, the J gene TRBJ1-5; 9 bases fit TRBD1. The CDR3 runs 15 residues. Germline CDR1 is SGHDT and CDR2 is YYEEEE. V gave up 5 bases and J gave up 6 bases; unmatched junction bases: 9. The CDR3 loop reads CASSQDRGSVQPQHF. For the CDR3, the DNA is TGTGCCAGCAGTCAAGACAGGGGGTCGGTTCAGCCCCAGCATTTT.

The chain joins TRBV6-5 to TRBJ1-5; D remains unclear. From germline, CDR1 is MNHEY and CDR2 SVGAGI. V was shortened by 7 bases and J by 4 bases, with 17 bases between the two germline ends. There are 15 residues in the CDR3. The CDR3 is CASIPPPGANQPQHF. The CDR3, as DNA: TGTGCCAGCATCCCTCCCCCGGGTGCTAATCAGCCCCAGCATTTT.

Here the CDR3 DNA reads TGTGCCAGCAGTTTTGGGGGGGGAAACACCATATATTTT. It codes for CASSFGGGNTIYF. V usage is TRBV12-3 or TRBV12-4 and J usage is TRBJ1-3; tentative D call: TRBD1 (5 bases). V lost 3 bases and J lost 4, with 7 bases in between. This CDR3 comprises 13 residues.

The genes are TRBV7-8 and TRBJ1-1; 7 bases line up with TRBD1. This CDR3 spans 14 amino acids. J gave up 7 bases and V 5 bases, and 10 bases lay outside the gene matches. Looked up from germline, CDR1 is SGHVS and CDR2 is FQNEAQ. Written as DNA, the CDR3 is TGTGCCAGCAGCGATCAGGGGGAGCGAGATGAAGCTTTCTTT. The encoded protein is CASSDQGERDEAFF.

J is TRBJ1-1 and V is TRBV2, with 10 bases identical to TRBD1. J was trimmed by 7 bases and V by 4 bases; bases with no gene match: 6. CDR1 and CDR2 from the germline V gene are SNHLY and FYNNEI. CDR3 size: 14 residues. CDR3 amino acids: CASSATGGRVEAFF. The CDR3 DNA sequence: TGTGCCAGCAGTGCGACAGGGGGCCGGGTTGAAGCTTTCTTT.

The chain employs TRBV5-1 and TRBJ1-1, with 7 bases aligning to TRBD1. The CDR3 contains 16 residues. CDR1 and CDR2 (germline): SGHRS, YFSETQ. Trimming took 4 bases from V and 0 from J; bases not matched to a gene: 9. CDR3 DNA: TGCGCCAGCAGCCCCCTGGGACAGTTCATGAACACTGAAGCTTTCTTT. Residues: CASSPLGQFMNTEAFF.

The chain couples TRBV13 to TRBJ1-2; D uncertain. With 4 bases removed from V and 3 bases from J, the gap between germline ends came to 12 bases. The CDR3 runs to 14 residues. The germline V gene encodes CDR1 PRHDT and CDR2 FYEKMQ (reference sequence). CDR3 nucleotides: TGTGCCAGCAGCTCCGGGAGGGTGGACTATGGCTACACCTTC. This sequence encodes CASSSGRVDYGYTF.

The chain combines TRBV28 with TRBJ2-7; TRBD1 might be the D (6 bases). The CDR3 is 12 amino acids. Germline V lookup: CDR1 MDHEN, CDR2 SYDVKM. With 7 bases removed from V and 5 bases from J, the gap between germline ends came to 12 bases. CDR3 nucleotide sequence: TGTGCCAGCAAGGACAGAACGCACGAGCAGTACTTC. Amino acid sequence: CASKDRTHEQYF.

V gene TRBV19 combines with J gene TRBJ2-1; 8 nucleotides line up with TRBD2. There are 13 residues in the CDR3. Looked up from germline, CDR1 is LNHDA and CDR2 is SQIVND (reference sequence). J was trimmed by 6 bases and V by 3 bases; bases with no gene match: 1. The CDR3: CASSIGGGNEQFF. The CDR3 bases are TGTGCCAGTAGTATCGGGGGGGGCAATGAGCAGTTCTTC.

CDR3 coding DNA: TGTGCCACCAGTGATTCGGCAGGGCCGAACACCGGGGAGCTGTTTTTT. Translation gives CATSDSAGPNTGELFF. The chain uses TRBV24-1 and TRBJ2-2; possible D gene TRBD1, 5 bases. Germline values: CDR1 KGHDR, CDR2 SFDVKD. The CDR3 has 16 residues. The ends were cut back, 2 bases at V and 0 bases at J, with 9 bases in the middle.